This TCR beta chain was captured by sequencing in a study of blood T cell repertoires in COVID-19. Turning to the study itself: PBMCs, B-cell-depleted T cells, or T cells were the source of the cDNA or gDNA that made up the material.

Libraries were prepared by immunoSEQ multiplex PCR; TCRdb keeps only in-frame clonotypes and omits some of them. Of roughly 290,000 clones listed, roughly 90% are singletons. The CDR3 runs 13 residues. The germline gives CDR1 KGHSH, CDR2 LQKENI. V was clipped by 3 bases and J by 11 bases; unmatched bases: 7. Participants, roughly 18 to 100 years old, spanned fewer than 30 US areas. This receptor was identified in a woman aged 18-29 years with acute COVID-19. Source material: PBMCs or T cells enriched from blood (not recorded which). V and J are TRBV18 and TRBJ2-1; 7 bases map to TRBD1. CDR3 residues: CASSPDEQGKQFF. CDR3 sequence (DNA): TGTGCCAGCTCACCTGATGAACAGGGGAAGCAGTTCTTC.